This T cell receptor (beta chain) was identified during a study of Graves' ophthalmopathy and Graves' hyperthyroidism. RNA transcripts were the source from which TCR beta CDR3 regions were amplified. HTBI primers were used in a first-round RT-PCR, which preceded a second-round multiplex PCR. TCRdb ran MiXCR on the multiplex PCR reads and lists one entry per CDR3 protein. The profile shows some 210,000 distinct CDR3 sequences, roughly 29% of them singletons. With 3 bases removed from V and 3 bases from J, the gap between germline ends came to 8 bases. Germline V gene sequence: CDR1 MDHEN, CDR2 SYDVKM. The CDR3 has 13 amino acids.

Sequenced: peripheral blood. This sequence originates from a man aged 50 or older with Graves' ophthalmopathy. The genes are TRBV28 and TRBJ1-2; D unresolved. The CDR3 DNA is TGTGCCAGCAGTTTCGGCGCAGACTATGGCTACACCTTC. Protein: CASSFGADYGYTF.